These 9 T cell receptor beta chains share one sample of origin, sequenced in a study of early T cells in non-severe SARS-CoV-2 infection. A single record per CDR3 protein comes from TCRdb applying MiXCR to the 5' RACE reads. The sample has tens of thousands of distinct CDR3 sequences, roughly a sixth seen once. What was sequenced was whole blood. The source of these receptors is an adult who was a healthcare worker with PCR-confirmed SARS-CoV-2 infection or an uninfected control (not recorded which).

This clonotype was seen only a few times. V and J are TRBV20-1 and TRBJ1-1; maybe TRBD1 (5 bases). CDR1 DFQATT and CDR2 SNEGSKA come from the germline V gene (reference sequence). Trimming shortened V by 1 base and J by 4 bases, and 13 bases separated the two germline ends. This CDR3 has 14 residues. The CDR3 here is CSARGRGKITEAFF. CDR3 nucleotide sequence: TGCAGTGCTAGAGGGAGGGGTAAAATCACTGAAGCTTTCTTT.

This clonotype occurred a few times. V is TRBV29-1 and J is TRBJ2-7, with 13 bases matching TRBD2. V trimming: 6 bases; J trimming: 4 bases; junction bases outside the gene matches: 6. The CDR3 is 14 amino acids. In germline, CDR1 is SQVTM, CDR2 ANQGSEA. CDR3 nucleotide sequence: TGCAGCGTGAGAACTAGCGGGGGGGCTTACGAGCAGTACTTC. This translates into CSVRTSGGAYEQYF.

The V call is TRBV5-1, the J call TRBJ2-7; weak D call: TRBD1 (6 bases). The CDR3 consists of 15 residues. V lost 1 base, J lost 0 bases, and 11 bases lay in between. Germline V gene data show CDR1 as SGHRS and CDR2 as YFSETQ. The CDR3 region has the DNA TGCGCCAGCAGCTTGCAACAGGGTAACTCCTACGAGCAGTACTTC. Translated, it gives CASSLQQGNSYEQYF.

CDR3 region: CASSLPGQRNSPLHF. For the CDR3, the DNA is TGTGCCAGTAGCCTTCCGGGACAAAGAAATTCACCCCTCCACTTT. This chain connects TRBV28 to TRBJ1-6, with TRBD1 as a possible D gene (6 bases). CDR3 length: 15 amino acids. Germline V gene data show CDR1 as MDHEN and CDR2 as SYDVKM. V lost 9 bases and J 7 bases, leaving 19 bases between the germline ends. The variable domain in full, completed from reference TRBV28 and TRBJ1-6, reads DVKVTQSSRYLVKRTGEKVFLECVQDMDHENMFWYRQDPGLGLRLIYFSYDVKMKEKGDIPEGYSVSREKKERFSLILESASTNQTSMYLCASSLPGQRNSPLHFGNGTRLTVT.

This clonotype was detected ten times or more. For the CDR3, the DNA is TGTGCCAGCAGCTTAGACGAAGGGGTCGATGAGCAGTTCTTC. Residues: CASSLDEGVDEQFF. J is TRBJ2-1 and V is TRBV7-9, with D perhaps matching TRBD1 (5 bases). The V end was cut by 1 base, the J end by 8 bases, with 12 bases between. The CDR3 covers 14 residues. Germline CDR1 is SEHNR and CDR2 is FQNEAQ (reference sequence). The variable domain in full, completed from reference TRBV7-9 and TRBJ2-1, reads DTGVSQNPRHKITKRGQNVTFRCDPISEHNRLYWYRQTLGQGPEFLTYFQNEAQLEKSRLLSDRFSAERPKGSFSTLEIQRTEQGDSAMYLCASSLDEGVDEQFFGPGTRLTVL.

This chain uses TRBV7-9 with TRBJ2-3, with D tentatively TRBD2 (7 bases). Germline CDR1 is SEHNR and CDR2 is FQNEAQ (reference sequence). The CDR3 totals 16 residues. Trimming left V 0 bases short and J 1 base short, with 11 bases between. This chain's CDR3 is CASSLAGGLGTDTQYF. The CDR3 DNA follows: TGTGCCAGCAGCTTAGCGGGGGGGCTCGGCACAGATACGCAGTATTTT.

This clonotype was picked up a small number of times. The rearrangement uses TRBV7-2 and TRBJ1-2; no clear D gene. CDR3 length: 14 residues. With 5 bases removed from V and 0 bases from J, the gap between germline ends came to 10 bases. Per the germline V gene, CDR1 is SGHTA and CDR2 is FQGNSA. CDR3 sequence (DNA): TGTGCCAGCAGCCACTACATTCCTAACTATGGCTACACCTTC. Translated, it gives CASSHYIPNYGYTF.

The gene calls are TRBV9 and TRBJ1-6; TRBD1 aligns across 7 bases. Germline V gene data show CDR1 as SGDLS and CDR2 as YYNGEE. This CDR3 contains 14 residues. V was pared by 0 bases and J by 9 bases, with 3 bases of the junction left unmatched. DNA for the CDR3: TGTGCCAGCAGCGTAGAGGACAGGCCTTCACCCCTCCACTTT. It yields the protein CASSVEDRPSPLHF.

This clonotype was observed many times. The chain employs TRBV7-8 and TRBJ2-7, with unresolved D. This CDR3 is built from 14 residues. The ends were cut back, 7 bases at V and 3 bases at J, with 16 bases in the middle. Germline V gives CDR1 SGHVS, CDR2 FQNEAQ. As DNA, the CDR3 is TGTGCCAGCACCCCACCCCTACGGAACTACGAGCAGTACTTC. Its protein product is CASTPPLRNYEQYF.